The present entry profiles one T cell receptor (beta chain) with its context. Its antigen is unknown. TCRdb's table, derived via immunoSEQ multiplex PCR, lists solely in-frame clones and lacks some. The profile covers 100,000 to 140,000 clones, with about nine tenths appearing a single time and around 4.3% taken by the ten largest. These data originate in a study of T cell responses to AZD1222 COVID-19 vaccine. Study-level findings and limits: Unmutated variant regions are reportedly targeted by nearly half of spike-specific TCRs. Seropositive status at baseline applied to only five or six AZD1222 recipients.

Sequencing was performed on peripheral blood, taken on day 0 of AZD1222 vaccination. The receptor's source is an adult in good health.

Here the CDR3 reads CASSATQGDNEQFF. The DNA of the CDR3 is TGTGCCAGCAGCGCGACCCAGGGGGACAATGAGCAGTTCTTC. The chain couples TRBV9 to TRBJ2-1; TRBD1 agrees at 7 bases. V lost 3 bases, J lost 5 bases, and 5 bases stayed unmatched. In germline, CDR1 is SGDLS, CDR2 YYNGEE. This CDR3 spans 14 amino acids.